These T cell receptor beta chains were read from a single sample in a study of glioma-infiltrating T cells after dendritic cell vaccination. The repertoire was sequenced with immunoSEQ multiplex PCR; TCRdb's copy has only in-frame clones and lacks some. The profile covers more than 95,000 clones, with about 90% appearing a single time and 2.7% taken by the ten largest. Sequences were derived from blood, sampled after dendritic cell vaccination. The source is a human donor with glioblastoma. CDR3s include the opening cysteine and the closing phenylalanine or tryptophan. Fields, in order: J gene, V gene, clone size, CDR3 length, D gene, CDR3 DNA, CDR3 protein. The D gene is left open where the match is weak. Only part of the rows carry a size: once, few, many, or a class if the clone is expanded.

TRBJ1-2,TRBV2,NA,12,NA,TGTGCCAGCAGCCTGCAGCGGGATGGCTACACCTTC,CASSLQRDGYTF
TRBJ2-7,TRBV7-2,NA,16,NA,TGTGCCAGCACCCCCTCGGGAGGCGCCGGAGGGGGCGAGCAGTACTTC,CASTPSGGAGGGEQYF
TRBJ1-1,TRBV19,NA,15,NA,TGTGCCAGTAGCTACGGGGGGACTTCTGACACTGAAGCTTTCTTT,CASSYGGTSDTEAFF
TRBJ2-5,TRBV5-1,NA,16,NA,TGCGCCAGCAGGTCCGGGGCATTCAAAGGGGGAGAGACCCAGTACTTC,CASRSGAFKGGETQYF
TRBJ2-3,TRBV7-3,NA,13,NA,TGTGCCAGCAGCCTCCCTAACACAGATACGCAGTATTTT,CASSLPNTDTQYF
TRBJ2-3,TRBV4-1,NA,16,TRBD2,TGCGCCAGCAGCCTCTCCAGCGGGAGGGCCCCAGATACGCAGTATTTT,CASSLSSGRAPDTQYF
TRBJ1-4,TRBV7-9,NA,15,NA,TGTGCCAGCAGCTTAGGGCAGGGAAGTAATGAAAAACTGTTTTTT,CASSLGQGSNEKLFF
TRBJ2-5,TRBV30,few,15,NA,TGTGCCTGCGGTCGGGGAACAGGGATACAAGAGACCCAGTACTTC,CACGRGTGIQETQYF
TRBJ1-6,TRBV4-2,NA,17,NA,TGTGCCAGCAGCCCCCCCCGAGGCTCTAAGAAGGATTCACCCCTCCACTTT,CASSPPRGSKKDSPLHF
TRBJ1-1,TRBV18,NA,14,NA,TGTGCCAGCTTACCGGGGCGCGGGAACACTGAAGCTTTCTTT,CASLPGRGNTEAFF
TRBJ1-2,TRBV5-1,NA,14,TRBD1,TGCGCCAGCAGCCCCAAGACAGGGAACTATGGCTACACCTTC,CASSPKTGNYGYTF
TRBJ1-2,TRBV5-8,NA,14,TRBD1,TGTGCCAGCAGGCACCCGGGACAGGCCTATGGCTACACCTTC,CASRHPGQAYGYTF
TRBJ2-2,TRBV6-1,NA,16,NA,TGTGCCAGCAGTGAATTACAGGGTGGGGACACCGGGGAGCTGTTTTTT,CASSELQGGDTGELFF
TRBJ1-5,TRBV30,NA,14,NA,TGTGCCTGGAGCAGCTCCGGGGGCAATCAGCCCCAGCATTTT,CAWSSSGGNQPQHF
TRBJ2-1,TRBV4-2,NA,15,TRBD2,TGTGCCAGCAGCCAATTGCTAGCGGGGTACAATGAGCAGTTCTTC,CASSQLLAGYNEQFF
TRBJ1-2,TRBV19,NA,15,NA,TGTGCCAGTAGTATAGGGTCAGTAGGGGCCTATGGCTACACCTTC,CASSIGSVGAYGYTF
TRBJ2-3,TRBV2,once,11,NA,TGTGCCAGCACCGGTGAAGATACGCAGTATTTT,CASTGEDTQYF
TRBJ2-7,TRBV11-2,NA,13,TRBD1,TGTGCCAGCAGCTCTAAGACAGGGACCGAGCAGTACTTC,CASSSKTGTEQYF
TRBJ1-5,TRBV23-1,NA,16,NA,TGCGCCAGCAGTCAATCAGCGGGAAAGGGGAATCAGCCCCAGCATTTT,CASSQSAGKGNQPQHF
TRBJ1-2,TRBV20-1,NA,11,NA,TGCAGTGCTACCCATTCCTATGGCTACACCTTC,CSATHSYGYTF
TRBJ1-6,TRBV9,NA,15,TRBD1,TGTGCCAGCAGCGTTGAGGGGGCATTGGGTTCACCCCTCCACTTT,CASSVEGALGSPLHF
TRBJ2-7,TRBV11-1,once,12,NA,TGTGCCAGCAGCTTTCAGGGGTACGAGCAGTACTTC,CASSFQGYEQYF